This T cell receptor (beta chain) was profiled in a study of blood T cell repertoires in COVID-19. Trimming took 4 bases from V and 6 from J, leaving 8 bases between them. Germline V CDR1 and CDR2: LGHDT, YNNKEL (reference sequence). The CDR3 is 12 amino acids. The table came from immunoSEQ multiplex PCR; TCRdb's copy has only in-frame clones and leaves some out. The table lists 270,000 or so clones, less than 85% of them singletons. The sequence was obtained from a human donor with COVID-19, enrolled during active disease. The donor label of this sample is uncertain. The sequencing sample was made of peripheral blood. J is TRBJ2-3 and V is TRBV3-1 (or the pseudogene TRBV3-2), with D possibly matching TRBD2 (5 bases). The CDR3, as DNA: TGTGCCAGCAGCCCGGAGGCGGATACGCAGTATTTT. It is translated as CASSPEADTQYF.